This TCR beta chain was observed in a study of T cells in women clearing cervical HPV infection. About the study: Case blood drawn at lesion detection; control blood after infection cleared.

Worth noting for this clone: Its antigen is as yet unknown.

Findings of the study overall: A classifier using richness and V gene abundances reached an AUC of roughly 0.8. T-cell numbers per sample were unknown and may explain richness differences.

Each participant carried one incident cervical HPV16 infection only. The data were produced by immunoSEQ multiplex PCR, yet TCRdb's version contains in-frame clones alone and is incomplete. This sample lists about 20,000 clones; its ten largest clones have around 3%. This receptor was identified in a woman aged 18 to 75 with a cervical HPV16 infection that either progressed to CIN3+ or cleared (not recorded which). The sequenced sample consisted of blood buffy coat.

The part of the CDR3 DNA that was read is TGCGCCAGCAGCTTGGACAGGGTAAACGAG. This translates into CASSLDRVNE. The CDR3 as a whole reads CASSLDRVNEQYF. The genes are TRBV5-1 and TRBJ2-7, with a tentative D call TRBD1 (6 bases). Read data end 3 residues before the CDR3 end; the end is taken from the germline J gene. Germline V CDR1 and CDR2: SGHRS, YFSETQ. CDR3 size: 13 residues. Trimming cost V 0 bases and J 5 bases, with 9 bases left between them.